This TCR beta chain is drawn from a study of post-analysis software for immune sequencing data (dated by TCRdb to between 2015 and 2016). Background on the whole study: Relapsing-remitting, secondary progressive and progressive-relapsing multiple sclerosis were recorded as disease courses, and subtype annotation was lacking for some patients. The patient repertoires were compared against 11 previously published healthy control repertoires obtained from donors aged roughly 6 to 28 years. A subset of samples was prepared in parallel using single-end sample barcoding, then pooled and co-amplified after Illumina adapter ligation. Study-wide findings and limitations: The control group was slightly older than the multiple sclerosis patient group. Strong co-clustering of samples prepared in the same batch was shown by direct clustering with F measure, prompting a batch-effect correction. Significantly lower normalized Chao1 diversity was found in multiple sclerosis patients than in controls, suggesting substantial peripheral T-cell clonal expansion.

Library method: PCR. The sequencing machine was an Illumina HiSeq 2500. Unique molecular identifiers were incorporated into TCR beta cDNA libraries to reduce PCR and sequencing biases. About 500,000 cDNA molecules were obtained for every 1 to 10 million input T cells, so each molecule roughly corresponded to one T cell. Patient libraries were prepared and sequenced with the same protocol used for the earlier healthy control dataset. Within a given batch, samples were prepared together, multiplexed and sequenced on the same HiSeq lane. Under the source paper's analysis protocol: Raw barcoded reads were processed with MIGEC, discarding single-read molecular identifier groups before consensus assembly and CDR3 extraction. VDJtools was used for post-analysis of the clonotype tables, and diversity was normalized by down-sampling every dataset to the size of the smallest sample. To correct batch-related cross-sample contamination, repertoire overlap clustering matched CDR3 amino acid sequences but not nucleotide sequences. TCRdb applied fastp at Q25 and MiXCR to the public reads, then kept only in-frame beta chains. Each CDR3 protein gets just one entry, which takes the most common genes and DNA from the rows behind it. Here the V and J calls rest on TCRdb's processing, not on the authors' analysis. The sample contains about 760,000 distinct CDR3 sequences, roughly 30% of them found a single time. 0.56% of the sample is held by the ten biggest clonotypes.

To note about this clonotype: Its antigen specificity is not known. It has no much larger one-base neighbor in the sample; base qualities were not kept.

TCR beta repertoires were profiled from peripheral blood of over 10 young patients with multiple sclerosis to demonstrate the VDJtools post-analysis software. The patients with multiple sclerosis were children and adolescents between roughly 6 and 17 years of age. Sequenced material: blood. The clonotype comes from a girl aged 5-17 years with multiple sclerosis.

At the DNA level, the sequence is TGCGCCAGCAGCTCTCTGACTAGCGGGGGACACAATGAGCAGTTCTTC. The translation is CASSSLTSGGHNEQFF. The chain uses TRBV5-1 and TRBJ2-1, with 12 middle bases fitting TRBD2. The CDR3 starts with the cysteine, ends with the phenylalanine, and has 16 residues. The only DNA kept is the CDR3, 48 bases in frame from the first base. CDR1 and CDR2 are drawn from the germline V gene: SGHRS, YFSETQ. Here V drops 3 bases and J drops 5 bases, and the junction holds 6 bases not matched to any gene.